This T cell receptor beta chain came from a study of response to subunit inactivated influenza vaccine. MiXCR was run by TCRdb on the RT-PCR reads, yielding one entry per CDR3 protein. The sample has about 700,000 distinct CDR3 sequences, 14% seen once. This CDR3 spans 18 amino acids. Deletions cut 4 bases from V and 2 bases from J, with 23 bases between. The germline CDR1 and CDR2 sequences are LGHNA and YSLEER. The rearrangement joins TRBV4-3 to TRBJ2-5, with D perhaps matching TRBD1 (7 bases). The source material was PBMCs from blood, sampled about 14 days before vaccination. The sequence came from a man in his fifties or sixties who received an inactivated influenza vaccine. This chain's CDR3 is CASSRQPYLTGTQETQYF. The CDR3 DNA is TGCGCCAGCAGCCGGCAGCCCTATCTGACAGGGACTCAAGAGACCCAGTACTTC.